This T cell receptor beta chain was retrieved from a study of response to subunit inactivated influenza vaccine. Study observations and caveats: The authors suggested that few new T cells are recruited per seasonal influenza vaccination.

This clonotype was seen only a few times. Its antigen is not known. TCRdb reanalysed the RT-PCR reads using MiXCR and keeps one entry per CDR3 protein. The sample records about 570,000 distinct CDR3 sequences, about 11% being singletons. The CDR3 is 15 residues long. The V and J ends lost 6 bases and 9 bases, in that order; junction bases with no gene match: 13. These data are also associated with another study on T cells expressing NK-cell markers. This second report adds: UMIs were included in TCR beta cDNA generated by 5'RACE template switching. Within the sequenced cohort of eight donors, seven exhibited HCMV seropositivity and one was seronegative. Four donors' CD3+CD56-NKG2C+ cells were dominated by the same clonotypes. Expanded NKG2C+ T cell clones were not confirmed as HCMV-specific.

The chain has TRBV12-3 or TRBV12-4 and TRBJ2-1, with 8 bases lining up with TRBD2. This clonotype originated in a man aged 45-65 years who received an inactivated influenza vaccine. The sequencing here drew on PBMCs from blood, taken on the day of vaccination. The CDR3 region is CASSLMIAGLGEQFF. CDR3 DNA sequence: TGTGCCAGCAGCCTGATGATAGCGGGATTGGGTGAGCAGTTCTTC.